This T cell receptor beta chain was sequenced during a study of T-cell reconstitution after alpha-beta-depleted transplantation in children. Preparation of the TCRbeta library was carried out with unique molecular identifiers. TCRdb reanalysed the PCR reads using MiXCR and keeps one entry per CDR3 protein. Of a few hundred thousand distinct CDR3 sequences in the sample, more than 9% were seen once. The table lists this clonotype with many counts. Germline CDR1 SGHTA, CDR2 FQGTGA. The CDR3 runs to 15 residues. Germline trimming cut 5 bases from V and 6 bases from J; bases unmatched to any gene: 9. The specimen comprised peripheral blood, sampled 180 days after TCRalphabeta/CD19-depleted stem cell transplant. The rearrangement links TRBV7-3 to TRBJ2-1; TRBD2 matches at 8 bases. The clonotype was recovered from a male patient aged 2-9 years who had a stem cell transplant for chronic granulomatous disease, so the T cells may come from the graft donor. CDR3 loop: CASSLLAGGANEQFF. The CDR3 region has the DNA TGTGCCAGCAGCCTACTGGCGGGAGGAGCCAATGAGCAGTTCTTC.